This T cell receptor beta chain was found in a study of T cell repertoires in cytomegalovirus infection. The overall study: Recently described HLA-C-restricted plus well-studied HLA-B-restricted CMV epitopes were used. Both CMV infection and a matching HLA type were indicated by public TCR beta signatures.

The CDR3 contains 14 residues. Germline values: CDR1 DFQATT, CDR2 SNEGSKA (reference sequence). The V gene lost 4 bases and the J gene lost 6 bases, with 15 bases spanning the gap. Study results and limitations: HLA-C-restricted CMV clonotypes gave the most frequent clonotype in two of eight donors. Adding up the frequency of public TCR beta families identified people who carried CMV plus the relevant HLA.

TCRdb called the reads again in MiXCR, with one record for every CDR3 protein. Among roughly 570,000 distinct CDR3 sequences listed, 40% were seen once. To note about this clonotype: Its specificity is not known.

This chain uses TRBV20-1 with TRBJ1-4; D unclear. The sequences come from cultured PBMCs, collected from culture after CMV antigen stimulation. The receptor was isolated from a human donor in good health (CMV status not recorded). Some clones in this sample may be carry-over from other donors' samples. DNA of the CDR3: TGCAGTGCTAATTTTCCAGAGTCGGATGAAAAACTGTTTTTT. Protein: CSANFPESDEKLFF.